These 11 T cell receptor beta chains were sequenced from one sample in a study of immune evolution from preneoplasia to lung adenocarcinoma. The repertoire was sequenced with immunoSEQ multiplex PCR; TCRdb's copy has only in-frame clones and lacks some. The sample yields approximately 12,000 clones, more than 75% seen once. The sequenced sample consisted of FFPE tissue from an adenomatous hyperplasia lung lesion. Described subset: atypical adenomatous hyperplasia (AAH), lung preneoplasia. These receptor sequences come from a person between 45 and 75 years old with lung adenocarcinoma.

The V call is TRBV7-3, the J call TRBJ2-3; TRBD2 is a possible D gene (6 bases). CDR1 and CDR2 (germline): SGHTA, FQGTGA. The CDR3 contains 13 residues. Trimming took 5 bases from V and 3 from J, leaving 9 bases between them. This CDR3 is CASSRRGTDTQYF. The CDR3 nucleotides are TGTGCCAGCAGCCGACGGGGGACAGATACGCAGTATTTT. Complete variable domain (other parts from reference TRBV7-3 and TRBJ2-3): GAGVSQTPSNKVTEKGKYVELRCDPISGHTALYWYRQSLGQGPEFLIYFQGTGAADDSGLPNDRFFAVRPEGSVSTLKIQRTERGDSAVYLCASSRRGTDTQYFGPGTRLTVL.

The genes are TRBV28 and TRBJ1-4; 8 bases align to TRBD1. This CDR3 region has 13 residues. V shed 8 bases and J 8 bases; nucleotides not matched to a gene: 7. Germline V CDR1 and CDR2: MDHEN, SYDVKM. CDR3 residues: CASSQGAREKLFF. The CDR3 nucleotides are TGTGCCAGCTCGCAGGGGGCCAGGGAAAAACTGTTTTTT.

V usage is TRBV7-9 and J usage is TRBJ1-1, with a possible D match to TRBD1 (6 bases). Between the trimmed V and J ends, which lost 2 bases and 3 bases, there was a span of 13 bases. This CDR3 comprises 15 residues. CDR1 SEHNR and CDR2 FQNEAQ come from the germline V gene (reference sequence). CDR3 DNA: TGTGCCAGCAGCTTATTTCGAGGGGGGGACACTGAAGCTTTCTTT. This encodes CASSLFRGGDTEAFF. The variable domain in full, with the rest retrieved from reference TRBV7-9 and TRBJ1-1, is DTGVSQNPRHKITKRGQNVTFRCDPISEHNRLYWYRQTLGQGPEFLTYFQNEAQLEKSRLLSDRFSAERPKGSFSTLEIQRTEQGDSAMYLCASSLFRGGDTEAFFGQGTRLTVV.

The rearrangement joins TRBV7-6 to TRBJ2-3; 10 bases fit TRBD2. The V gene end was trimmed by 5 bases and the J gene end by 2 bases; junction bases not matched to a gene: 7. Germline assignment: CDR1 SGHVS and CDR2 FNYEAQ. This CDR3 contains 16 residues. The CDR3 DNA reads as TGTGCCAGCAGCCCCCTAGCGGGAGACCCCACAGATACGCAGTATTTT. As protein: CASSPLAGDPTDTQYF.

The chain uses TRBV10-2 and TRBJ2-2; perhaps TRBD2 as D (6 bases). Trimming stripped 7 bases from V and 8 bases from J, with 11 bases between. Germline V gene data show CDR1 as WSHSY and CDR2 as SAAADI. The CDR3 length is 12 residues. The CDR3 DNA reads TGCGCCAGCACACCAGGGAGGGGGGAGCTGTTTTTT. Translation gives CASTPGRGELFF.

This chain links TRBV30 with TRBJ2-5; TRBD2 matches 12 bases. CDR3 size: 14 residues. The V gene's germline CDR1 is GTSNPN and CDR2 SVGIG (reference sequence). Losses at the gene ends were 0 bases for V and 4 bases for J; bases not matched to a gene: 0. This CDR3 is CAWSVTSGRETQYF. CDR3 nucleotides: TGTGCCTGGAGTGTGACTAGCGGGAGAGAGACCCAGTACTTC.

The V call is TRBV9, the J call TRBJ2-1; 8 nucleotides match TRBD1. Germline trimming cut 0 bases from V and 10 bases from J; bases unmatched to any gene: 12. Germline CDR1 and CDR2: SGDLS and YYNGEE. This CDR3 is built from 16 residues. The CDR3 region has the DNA TGTGCCAGCAGCGTAGGGGATGGGGGCAGGGGGCGCGAGCAGTTCTTC. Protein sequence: CASSVGDGGRGREQFF.

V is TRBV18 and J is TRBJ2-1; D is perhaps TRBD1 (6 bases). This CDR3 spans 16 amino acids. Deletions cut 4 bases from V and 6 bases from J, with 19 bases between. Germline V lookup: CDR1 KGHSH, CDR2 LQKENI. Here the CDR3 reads CASSRTPGQLSNEQFF. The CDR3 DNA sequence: TGTGCCAGCTCACGGACGCCGGGACAACTCAGCAATGAGCAGTTCTTC.

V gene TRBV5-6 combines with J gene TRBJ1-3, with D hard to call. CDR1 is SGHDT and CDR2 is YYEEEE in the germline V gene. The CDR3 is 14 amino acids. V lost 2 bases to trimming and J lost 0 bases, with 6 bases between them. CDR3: CASSFGPSGNTIYF. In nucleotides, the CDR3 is TGTGCCAGCAGCTTCGGTCCCTCTGGAAACACCATATATTTT. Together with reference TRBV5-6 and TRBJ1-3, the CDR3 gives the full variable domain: DAGVTQSPTHLIKTRGQQVTLRCSPKSGHDTVSWYQQALGQGPQFIFQYYEEEERQRGNFPDRFSGHQFPNYSSELNVNALLLGDSALYLCASSFGPSGNTIYFGEGSWLTVV.

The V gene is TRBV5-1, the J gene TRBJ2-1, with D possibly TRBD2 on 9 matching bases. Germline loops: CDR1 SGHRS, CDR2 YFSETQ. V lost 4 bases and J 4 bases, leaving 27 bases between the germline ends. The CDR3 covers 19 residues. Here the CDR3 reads CASSGWDRPSGRPYNEQFF. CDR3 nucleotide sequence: TGCGCCAGCAGCGGGTGGGACAGGCCCAGCGGGAGGCCGTACAATGAGCAGTTCTTC.

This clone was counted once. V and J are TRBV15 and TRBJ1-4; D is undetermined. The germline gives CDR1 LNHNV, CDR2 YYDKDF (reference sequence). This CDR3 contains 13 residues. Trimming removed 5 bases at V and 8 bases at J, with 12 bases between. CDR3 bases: TGTGCCACCAGCCGAGGACCCGGGGAAAAACTGTTTTTT. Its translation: CATSRGPGEKLFF. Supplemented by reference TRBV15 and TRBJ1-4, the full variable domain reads DAMVIQNPRYQVTQFGKPVTLSCSQTLNHNVMYWYQQKSSQAPKLLFHYYDKDFNNEADTPDNFQSRRPNTSFCFLDIRSPGLGDTAMYLCATSRGPGEKLFFGSGTQLSVL.